A single sample gave rise to the 15 T cell receptor beta chains below, sequenced in a study of cytomegalovirus exposure and HLA in healthy donors. Primers for the PCR totalled 60 Vbeta and 13 Jbeta. TCRdb keeps only in-frame clones here, not all; method: immunoSEQ multiplex PCR. The sample shows about 100,000 clones, 77% of them seen only once. Input material: PBMCs. All receptors come from a male donor in good health and CMV-seronegative.

V usage is TRBV5-6 and J usage is TRBJ2-4; D remains ambiguous. The ends were cut back, 0 bases at V and 0 bases at J, with 7 bases in the middle. CDR1 SGHDT and CDR2 YYEEEE come from the germline V gene. The CDR3 runs 15 residues. The CDR3 spells CASSLGSLAKNIQYF. The CDR3 bases are TGTGCCAGCAGCTTGGGGTCACTAGCCAAAAACATTCAGTACTTC.

The CDR3 nucleotides read TGTGCCAGCAGCCAAGCGTCTAGGGAGGTCTACGAGCAGTACTTC. This encodes CASSQASREVYEQYF. The chain carries TRBV4-2 and TRBJ2-7; a weak D match, TRBD2 (6 bases). V lost 1 base and J 3 bases, leaving 13 bases between the germline ends. This CDR3 is built from 15 residues. Per germline, CDR1 LGHNA and CDR2 YNFKEQ.

The rearrangement links TRBV19 to TRBJ2-3, with TRBD2 matching 10 bases. V shed 1 base and J 4 bases; nucleotides not matched to a gene: 5. Per germline, CDR1 LNHDA and CDR2 SQIVND (reference sequence). The CDR3 has 16 residues. The CDR3 region has the DNA TGTGCCAGTAGTATAGCGGCTAGCGGGAGTGCAGATACGCAGTATTTT. Its translation is CASSIAASGSADTQYF.

CDR3 nucleotide sequence: TGTGCCAGCAGTGCGACAGGGTTGGTCACTGAAGCTTTCTTT. Protein sequence: CASSATGLVTEAFF. The chain is built from TRBV6-1 and TRBJ1-1; 7 nucleotides line up with TRBD1. The V segment lost 4 bases and the J segment 4 bases; nucleotides outside the gene matches: 6. Looked up from germline, CDR1 is MNHNS and CDR2 is SASEGT. The CDR3 consists of 14 residues.

The chain couples TRBV7-9 to TRBJ1-1; TRBD1 aligns across 8 bases. J was trimmed by 1 base and V by 5 bases; bases with no gene match: 6. There are 15 residues in the CDR3. Germline values: CDR1 SEHNR, CDR2 FQNEAQ (reference sequence). In DNA, the CDR3 is TGTGCCAGCAGCCCACCAGGGACAGGGAACACTGAAGCTTTCTTT. Translating it yields CASSPPGTGNTEAFF.

The genes are TRBV13 and TRBJ2-7, with 10 bases lining up with TRBD1. Germline V CDR1 and CDR2: PRHDT, FYEKMQ (reference sequence). Trimming removed 5 bases from V and 4 bases from J; junction bases left unmatched: 11. The CDR3 has 16 amino acids. The CDR3 protein is CASSQSYGTGAYEQYF. In DNA form, the CDR3 reads TGTGCCAGCAGCCAATCTTACGGGACAGGGGCTTACGAGCAGTACTTC.

V is TRBV29-1 and J is TRBJ1-3; D gene unclear. This CDR3 comprises 13 residues. The germline gives CDR1 SQVTM, CDR2 ANQGSEA. Trimming removed 7 bases from V and 3 bases from J, with 13 bases in between. The CDR3 loop reads CSGEVSGGNTIYF. CDR3 coding DNA: TGCAGCGGGGAGGTTTCAGGTGGAAACACCATATATTTT.

V usage is TRBV10-1 and J usage is TRBJ2-7, with 8 bases fitting TRBD2. V was clipped by 4 bases and J by 2 bases; unmatched bases: 13. CDR1 is WNHNN and CDR2 is SYGVQD in the germline V gene (reference sequence). This CDR3 spans 17 amino acids. The CDR3 protein is CASSGSGPSGRAYEQYF. The DNA of the CDR3 is TGCGCCAGCAGTGGATCCGGGCCAAGCGGGAGAGCCTACGAGCAGTACTTC.

The chain combines TRBV29-1 with TRBJ2-1, with 9 positions matching TRBD2. The CDR3 is 12 residues long. The germline CDR1 and CDR2 sequences are SQVTM and ANQGSEA. V was clipped by 6 bases and J by 6 bases; unmatched bases: 3. The CDR3 DNA follows: TGCAGCGTGACTAGCGGAGCCAATGAGCAGTTCTTC. It specifies CSVTSGANEQFF.

The CDR3 DNA reads as TGTGCCAGCAGTTCGGGACTAGCTTCCTACGAGCAGTACTTC. Translation gives CASSSGLASYEQYF. This chain joins TRBV28 and TRBJ2-7, with TRBD2 matching over 9 bases. Germline assignment: CDR1 MDHEN and CDR2 SYDVKM. The CDR3 spans 14 residues. V gave up 4 bases and J gave up 1 base; unmatched junction bases: 2.

The chain employs TRBV12-5 and TRBJ2-5; no firm D call. In germline, CDR1 is LGHNT, CDR2 FRNRAP. This CDR3 is built from 11 residues. V lost 2 bases and J lost 5, with 3 bases in between. The CDR3 nucleotides read TGTGCTAGTGGTTTGCGGGAGACCCAGTACTTC. This codes for CASGLRETQYF.

The rearrangement joins TRBV5-1 to TRBJ2-7, with D perhaps TRBD2 (6 bases). The CDR3 is 14 residues long. Trimming cost V 1 base and J 3 bases, with 11 bases left between them. Germline CDR1 is SGHRS and CDR2 is YFSETQ. The CDR3 region is CASSLRGLDYEQYF. Here the CDR3 DNA reads TGCGCCAGCAGCTTGCGGGGGTTGGACTACGAGCAGTACTTC.

V and J are TRBV5-1 and TRBJ2-1; the match to TRBD2 covers 10 bases. With V trimmed by 0 bases and J by 4 bases, 10 bases remained unmatched. The germline V gene has CDR1 SGHRS and CDR2 YFSETQ. The CDR3 is 18 amino acids. In DNA, the CDR3 is TGCGCCAGCAGCTTGGAGCTAGCGGGAGCAGCAGAGTACAATGAGCAGTTCTTC. Its protein product is CASSLELAGAAEYNEQFF.

The chain has TRBV5-7 and TRBJ2-1, with TRBD2 identical over 7 bases. TRBV5-7 falls under the ORF class, with uncertain function. The ends lost 4 bases at V and 8 bases at J; junction bases unmatched: 12. CDR3 length equals 15 residues. CDR3 region: CASSHSGLHLYEQFF. The CDR3 DNA follows: TGTGCCAGCAGCCATAGCGGGCTCCACCTGTATGAGCAGTTCTTC.

V usage is TRBV2 and J usage is TRBJ1-5, with a possible D match to TRBD1 (6 bases). Germline assignment: CDR1 SNHLY and CDR2 FYNNEI. V was pared by 6 bases and J by 0 bases, with 12 bases between. CDR3 length: 15 amino acids. CDR3 protein: CASSAQGYSNQPQHF. The CDR3 bases are TGTGCCAGCAGCGCACAGGGTTATAGCAATCAGCCCCAGCATTTT.